This T cell receptor beta chain was captured in a study of STAT5B mutations in CD4+ large granular lymphocyte leukemia. The repertoire was sequenced with immunoSEQ multiplex PCR; TCRdb's copy has only in-frame clones and lacks some. Of about 20,000 clones detected, roughly 79% appear once; the ten largest clones hold 0.4% to 0.45%. Germline CDR1 LGHNA, CDR2 YSLEER. CDR3 length equals 15 residues. V lost 1 base and J 3 bases, leaving 12 bases between the germline ends. This clone occurred once. Its antigen is undetermined. Study outcomes and limitations: Patient CD4-sorted repertoires looked more clonal than healthy CD4+ repertoires, even without putative leukemic clones. Compared with healthy controls (2/35), patient top clones favored TRBV06 (8/27). Over 20% of private leukemic clonotypes occurred rarely in other patients' non-leukemic repertoires.

Sequencing was done on a sample of CD4+ T cells from blood buffy coats. The chain is built from TRBV4-3 and TRBJ1-2, with a weak D call TRBD1 (5 bases). The sequence derives from a human donor in good health. The CDR3 loop is CASSQAKGWDYGYTF. CDR3 nucleotide sequence: TGCGCCAGCAGCCAAGCTAAGGGGTGGGACTATGGCTACACCTTC.